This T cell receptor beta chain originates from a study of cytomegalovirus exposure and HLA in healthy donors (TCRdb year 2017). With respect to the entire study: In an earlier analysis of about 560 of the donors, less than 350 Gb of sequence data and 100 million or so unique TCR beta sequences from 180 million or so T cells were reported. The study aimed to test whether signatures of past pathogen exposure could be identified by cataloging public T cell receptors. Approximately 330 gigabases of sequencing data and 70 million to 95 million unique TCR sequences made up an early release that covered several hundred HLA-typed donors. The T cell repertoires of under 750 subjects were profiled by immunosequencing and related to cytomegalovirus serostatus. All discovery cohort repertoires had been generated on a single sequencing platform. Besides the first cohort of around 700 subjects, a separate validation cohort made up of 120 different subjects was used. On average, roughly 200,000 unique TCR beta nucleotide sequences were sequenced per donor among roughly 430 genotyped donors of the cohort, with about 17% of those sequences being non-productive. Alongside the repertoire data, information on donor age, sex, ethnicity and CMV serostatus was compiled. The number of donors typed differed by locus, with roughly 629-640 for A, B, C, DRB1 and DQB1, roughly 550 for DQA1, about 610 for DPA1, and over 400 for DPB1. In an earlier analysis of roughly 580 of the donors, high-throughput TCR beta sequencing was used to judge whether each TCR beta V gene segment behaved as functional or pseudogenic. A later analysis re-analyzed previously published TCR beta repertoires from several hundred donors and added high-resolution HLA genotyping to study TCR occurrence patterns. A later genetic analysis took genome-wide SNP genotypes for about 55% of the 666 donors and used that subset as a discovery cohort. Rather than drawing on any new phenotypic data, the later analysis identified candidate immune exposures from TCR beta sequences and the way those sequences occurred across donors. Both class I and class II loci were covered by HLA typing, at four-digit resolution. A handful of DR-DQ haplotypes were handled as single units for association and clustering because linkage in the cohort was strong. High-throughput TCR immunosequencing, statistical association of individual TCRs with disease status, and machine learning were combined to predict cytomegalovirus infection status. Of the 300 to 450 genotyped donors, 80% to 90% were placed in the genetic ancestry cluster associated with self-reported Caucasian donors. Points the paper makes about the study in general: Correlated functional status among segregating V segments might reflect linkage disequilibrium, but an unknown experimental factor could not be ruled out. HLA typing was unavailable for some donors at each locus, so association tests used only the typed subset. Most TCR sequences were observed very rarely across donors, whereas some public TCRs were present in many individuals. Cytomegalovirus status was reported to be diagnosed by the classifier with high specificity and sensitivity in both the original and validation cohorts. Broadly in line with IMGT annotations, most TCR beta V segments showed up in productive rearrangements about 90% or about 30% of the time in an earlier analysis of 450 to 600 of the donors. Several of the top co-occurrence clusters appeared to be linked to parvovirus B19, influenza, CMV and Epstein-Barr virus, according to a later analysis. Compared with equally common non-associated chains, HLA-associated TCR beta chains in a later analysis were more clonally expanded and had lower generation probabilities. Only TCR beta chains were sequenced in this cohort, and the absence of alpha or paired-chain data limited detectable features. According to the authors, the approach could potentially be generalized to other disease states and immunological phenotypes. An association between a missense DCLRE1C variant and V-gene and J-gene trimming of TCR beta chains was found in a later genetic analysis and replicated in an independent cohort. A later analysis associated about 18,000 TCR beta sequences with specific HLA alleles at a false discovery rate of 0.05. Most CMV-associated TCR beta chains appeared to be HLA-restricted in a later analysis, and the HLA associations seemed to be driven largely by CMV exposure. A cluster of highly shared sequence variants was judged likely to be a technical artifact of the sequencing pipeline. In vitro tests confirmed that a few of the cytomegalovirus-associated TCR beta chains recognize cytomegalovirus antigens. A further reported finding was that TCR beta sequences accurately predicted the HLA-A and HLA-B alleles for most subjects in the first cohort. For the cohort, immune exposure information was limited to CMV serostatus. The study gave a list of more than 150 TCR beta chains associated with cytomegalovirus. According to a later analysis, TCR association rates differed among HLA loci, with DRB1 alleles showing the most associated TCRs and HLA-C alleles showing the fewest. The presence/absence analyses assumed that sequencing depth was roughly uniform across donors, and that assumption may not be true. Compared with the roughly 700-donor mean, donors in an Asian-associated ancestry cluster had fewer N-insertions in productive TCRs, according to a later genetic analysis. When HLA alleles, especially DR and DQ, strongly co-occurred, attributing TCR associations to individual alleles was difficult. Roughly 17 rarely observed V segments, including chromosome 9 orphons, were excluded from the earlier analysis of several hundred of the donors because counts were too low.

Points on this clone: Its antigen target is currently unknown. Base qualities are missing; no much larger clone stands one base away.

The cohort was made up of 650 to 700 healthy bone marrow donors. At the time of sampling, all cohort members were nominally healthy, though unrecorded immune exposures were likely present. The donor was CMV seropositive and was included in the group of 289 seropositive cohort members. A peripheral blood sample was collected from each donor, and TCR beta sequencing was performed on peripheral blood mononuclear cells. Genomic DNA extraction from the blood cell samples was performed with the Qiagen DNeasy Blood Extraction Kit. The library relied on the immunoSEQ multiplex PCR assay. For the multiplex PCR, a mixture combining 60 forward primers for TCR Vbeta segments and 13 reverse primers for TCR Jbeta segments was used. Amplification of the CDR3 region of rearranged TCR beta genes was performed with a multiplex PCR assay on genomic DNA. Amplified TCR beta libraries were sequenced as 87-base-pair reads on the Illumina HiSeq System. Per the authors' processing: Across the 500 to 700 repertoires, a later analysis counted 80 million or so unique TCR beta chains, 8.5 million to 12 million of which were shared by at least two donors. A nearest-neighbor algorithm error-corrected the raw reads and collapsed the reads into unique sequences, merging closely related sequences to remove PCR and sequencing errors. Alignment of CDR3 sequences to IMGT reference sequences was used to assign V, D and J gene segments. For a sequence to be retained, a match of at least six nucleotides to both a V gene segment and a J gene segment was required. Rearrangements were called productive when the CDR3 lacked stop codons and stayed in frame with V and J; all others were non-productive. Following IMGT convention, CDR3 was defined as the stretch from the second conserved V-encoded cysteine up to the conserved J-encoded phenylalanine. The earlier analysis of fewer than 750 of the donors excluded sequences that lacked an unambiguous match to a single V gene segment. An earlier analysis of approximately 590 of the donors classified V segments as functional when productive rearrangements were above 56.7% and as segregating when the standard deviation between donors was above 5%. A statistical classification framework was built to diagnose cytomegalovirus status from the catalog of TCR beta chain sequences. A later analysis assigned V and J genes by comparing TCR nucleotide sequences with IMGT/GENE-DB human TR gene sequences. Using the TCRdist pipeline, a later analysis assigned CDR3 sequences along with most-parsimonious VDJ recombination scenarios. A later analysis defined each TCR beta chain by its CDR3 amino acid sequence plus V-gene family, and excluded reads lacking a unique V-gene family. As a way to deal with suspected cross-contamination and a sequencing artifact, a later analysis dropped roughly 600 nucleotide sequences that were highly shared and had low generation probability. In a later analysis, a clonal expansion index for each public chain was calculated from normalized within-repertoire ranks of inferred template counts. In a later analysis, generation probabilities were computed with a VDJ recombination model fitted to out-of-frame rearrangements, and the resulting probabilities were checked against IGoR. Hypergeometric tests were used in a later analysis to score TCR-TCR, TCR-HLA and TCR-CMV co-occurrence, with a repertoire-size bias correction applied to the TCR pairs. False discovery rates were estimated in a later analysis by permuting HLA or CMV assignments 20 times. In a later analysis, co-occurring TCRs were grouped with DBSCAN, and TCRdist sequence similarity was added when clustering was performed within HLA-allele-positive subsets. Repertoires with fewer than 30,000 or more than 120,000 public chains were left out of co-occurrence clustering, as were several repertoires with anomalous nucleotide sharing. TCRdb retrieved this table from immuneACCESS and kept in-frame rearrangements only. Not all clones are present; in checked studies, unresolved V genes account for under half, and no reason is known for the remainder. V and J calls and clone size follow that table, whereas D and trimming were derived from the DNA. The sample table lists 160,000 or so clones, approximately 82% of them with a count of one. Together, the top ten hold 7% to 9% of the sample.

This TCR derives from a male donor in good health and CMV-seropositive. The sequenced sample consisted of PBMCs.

The sequence in DNA is TGTGCCAGCAGTTTATTACAAGAGACCCAGTACTTC. This gives the protein CASSLLQETQYF. This chain is built from TRBV27 and TRBJ2-5; a confident D gene designation cannot be given. As encoded in the germline V gene (reference sequence), CDR1 is MNHEY while CDR2 is SMNVEV. Inclusive of the bounding cysteine and phenylalanine, the CDR3 is 12 residues long. Solely the CDR3 DNA is kept, with 36 bases framed from the first base. Trimming at the junction amounts to 1 base on V and 2 bases on J, and the germline ends lie 2 bases apart.